Listed here are 8 T cell receptor beta chains from one sample, sequenced in a study of cytomegalovirus exposure and HLA in healthy donors. Amplification used 60 Vbeta primers and 13 Jbeta primers. Data came from immunoSEQ multiplex PCR; TCRdb stores just in-frame clones and leaves some out. The table records over 120,000 clones, just under 85% of them present only once. Material: PBMCs. The receptors shown here come from an older woman in good health and CMV-seropositive.

This clone showed up just a few times. This chain uses TRBV7-2 with TRBJ2-1; TRBD2 aligns across 7 bases. CDR1 and CDR2 (germline): SGHTA, FQGNSA. The CDR3 covers 15 residues. The V and J ends lost 5 bases and 7 bases, in that order; junction bases with no gene match: 11. CDR3 sequence: CASSLIHGLVNEQFF. CDR3 DNA: TGTGCCAGCAGCCTCATTCACGGACTAGTGAATGAGCAGTTCTTC.

This clone appeared a single time. The chain couples TRBV29-1 to TRBJ2-3; D is uncertain. Germline CDR1 reads SQVTM; CDR2 reads ANQGSEA. V was pared by 7 bases and J by 6 bases, with 8 bases between. The length of the CDR3 is 10 residues. The CDR3 loop reads CSALRDTQYF. The CDR3 DNA follows: TGCAGCGCGCTCCGGGATACGCAGTATTTT.

The chain joins TRBV13 to TRBJ2-3; 9 bases fit TRBD2. The germline gives CDR1 PRHDT, CDR2 FYEKMQ (reference sequence). V lost 2 bases, J lost 5 bases, and 8 bases stayed unmatched. The CDR3 is made up of 16 amino acids. The CDR3 here is CASSLRGGRAGDTQYF. The CDR3 nucleotides read TGTGCCAGCAGCTTACGAGGCGGGAGGGCTGGAGATACGCAGTATTTT. The complete variable domain, with remaining parts taken from reference TRBV13 and TRBJ2-3, reads AAGVIQSPRHLIKEKRETATLKCYPIPRHDTVYWYQQGPGQDPQFLISFYEKMQSDKGSIPDRFSAQQFSDYHSELNMSSLELGDSALYFCASSLRGGRAGDTQYFGPGTRLTVL.

The chain couples TRBV7-2 to TRBJ2-5; no reliable D call. This CDR3 spans 13 amino acids. V was trimmed by 2 bases and J by 4 bases, leaving 8 bases between them. The V gene's germline CDR1 is SGHTA and CDR2 FQGNSA. CDR3 sequence reads: CASSLRVRETQYF. For the CDR3, the DNA is TGTGCCAGCAGCTTACGGGTGAGAGAGACCCAGTACTTC.

The V call is TRBV7-9, the J call TRBJ1-2; D gene uncertain. Germline V gene sequence: CDR1 SEHNR, CDR2 FQNEAQ (reference sequence). The V gene lost 3 bases and the J gene lost 8 bases, with 10 bases spanning the gap. CDR3 length equals 12 residues. The CDR3 protein is CASSFEGDGYTF. The CDR3 DNA is TGTGCCAGCAGCTTTGAGGGAGACGGCTACACCTTC. The variable domain in full, with the rest retrieved from reference TRBV7-9 and TRBJ1-2, is DTGVSQNPRHKITKRGQNVTFRCDPISEHNRLYWYRQTLGQGPEFLTYFQNEAQLEKSRLLSDRFSAERPKGSFSTLEIQRTEQGDSAMYLCASSFEGDGYTFGSGTRLTVV.

V usage is TRBV27 and J usage is TRBJ2-7, with D possibly TRBD1 on 6 matching bases. CDR1 MNHEY and CDR2 SMNVEV come from the germline V gene (reference sequence). This CDR3 has 16 amino acids. Trimming shortened V by 5 bases and J by 2 bases, and 19 bases separated the two germline ends. The CDR3 DNA sequence: TGTGCCAGCAGTCCAATTGACAGGACGTTAACCTACGAGCAGTACTTC. Translating gives CASSPIDRTLTYEQYF.

The chain is built from TRBV2 and TRBJ2-1; tentative D call: TRBD1 (5 bases). The CDR3 is 13 residues long. V lost 4 bases and J 10 bases, leaving 14 bases between the germline ends. Germline V gene data show CDR1 as SNHLY and CDR2 as FYNNEI. This CDR3 is CASSGQPQREQFF. CDR3 nucleotide sequence: TGTGCCAGCAGTGGACAGCCTCAGAGGGAGCAGTTCTTC.

The rearrangement uses TRBV28 and TRBJ2-1, with 10 positions matching TRBD2. CDR3 length equals 15 residues. V lost 4 bases, J lost 7 bases, and 7 bases stayed unmatched. From germline, CDR1 is MDHEN and CDR2 SYDVKM. CDR3 DNA sequence: TGTGCCAGCAGTTGGTCTAGCGGGAGTATGAATGAGCAGTTCTTC. Protein sequence: CASSWSSGSMNEQFF.